This passage covers 26 T cell receptor beta chains from one sample sequenced in a study of T cell responses to AZD1222 COVID-19 vaccine. This table comes from immunoSEQ multiplex PCR, and its TCRdb copy is limited to in-frame clones, with some not included. The sample lists about 90,000 clones, over 70% seen once, with roughly 15% in the top ten. Here the sequenced sample was peripheral blood, taken on day 0 of AZD1222 vaccination. Receptor source: an adult in good health.

This chain connects TRBV5-1 to TRBJ1-1, with D perhaps TRBD1 (6 bases). The CDR3 has 14 amino acids. Trimming stripped 3 bases from V and 1 base from J, with 10 bases between. The germline V gene encodes CDR1 SGHRS and CDR2 YFSETQ. This CDR3 reads CASSSGAPNTEAFF. CDR3 nucleotides: TGCGCCAGCAGCTCAGGGGCTCCGAACACTGAAGCTTTCTTT.

The chain joins TRBV15 to TRBJ1-4; D may be TRBD1 (5 bases). The germline V gene has CDR1 LNHNV and CDR2 YYDKDF (reference sequence). The CDR3 consists of 16 residues. V was trimmed by 0 bases and J by 2 bases, leaving 10 bases between them. The CDR3 loop reads CATSRDSTATNEKLFF. The CDR3 bases are TGTGCCACCAGCAGAGATTCGACAGCTACTAATGAAAAACTGTTTTTT.

This clone was seen just once. The chain employs TRBV3-1 (or the pseudogene TRBV3-2) and TRBJ2-7; a possible D gene is TRBD2 (6 bases). The ends were cut back, 4 bases at V and 0 bases at J, with 13 bases in the middle. Germline lookup yields CDR1 LGHDT and CDR2 YNNKEL (reference sequence). The CDR3 length is 15 residues. The CDR3 DNA reads TGTGCCAGCAGCCCTCGACTAGACAGCTCCTACGAGCAGTACTTC. Protein sequence: CASSPRLDSSYEQYF.

This clone was seen just once. This sequence joins TRBV28 and TRBJ1-2; D might be TRBD1 (5 bases). Germline V gives CDR1 MDHEN, CDR2 SYDVKM. V dropped 2 bases and J dropped 1 base, with 8 bases sitting between them. The CDR3 has 14 residues. The CDR3 reads CASSLGHINYGYTF. DNA of the CDR3: TGTGCCAGCAGTTTAGGACACATTAACTATGGCTACACCTTC.

This chain connects TRBV7-6 to TRBJ1-2, with a weak D call TRBD1 (6 bases). There are 11 residues in the CDR3. Germline CDR1 and CDR2: SGHVS and FNYEAQ. Trimming shortened V by 4 bases and J by 8 bases, and 8 bases separated the two germline ends. CDR3 sequence reads: CASSSGEGYTF. CDR3 coding DNA: TGTGCCAGCAGCTCAGGGGAGGGCTACACCTTC.

DNA for the CDR3: TGTGCCAGCAGTTTTGGGGGGGACACTGAAGCTTTCTTT. Encoded protein: CASSFGGDTEAFF. The V gene is TRBV12-3 or TRBV12-4, the J gene TRBJ1-1; a possible D gene is TRBD1 (5 bases). The CDR3 length is 13 residues. The V gene lost 3 bases and the J gene lost 3 bases, with 8 bases spanning the gap.

This clone was detected a few times. V and J are TRBV7-8 and TRBJ2-5; TRBD2 agrees at 8 bases. Germline V gives CDR1 SGHVS, CDR2 FQNEAQ. J was trimmed by 5 bases and V by 2 bases; bases with no gene match: 13. There are 17 residues in the CDR3. The CDR3 sequence: CASSLNFIGRAGETQYF. CDR3 coding DNA: TGTGCCAGCAGCTTAAATTTTATCGGGAGGGCCGGGGAGACCCAGTACTTC.

V is TRBV30 and J is TRBJ1-2; TRBD1 matches at 8 bases. The germline gives CDR1 GTSNPN, CDR2 SVGIG (reference sequence). Trimming took 1 base from V and 6 from J; bases not matched to a gene: 16. This CDR3 is 17 amino acids long. Here the CDR3 DNA reads TGTGCCTGGAGTGCTTTCCTCCACCAGGGGGCGCGGAATGGCTACACCTTC. Protein product: CAWSAFLHQGARNGYTF.

The genes are TRBV6-5 and TRBJ1-2; 7 bases agree with TRBD1. The CDR3 length is 12 residues. CDR1 is MNHEY, CDR2 SVGAGI, per germline. Trimming at V came to 4 bases and at J to 6 bases, leaving 2 bases not matched to a gene. The CDR3 spells CASSSTGNGYTF. The DNA of the CDR3 is TGTGCCAGCAGTTCGACAGGGAATGGCTACACCTTC.

Only one count was recorded for this clone. This sequence joins TRBV30 and TRBJ1-4; D is undetermined. Per the germline V gene, CDR1 is GTSNPN and CDR2 is SVGIG (reference sequence). With 0 bases removed from V and 7 bases from J, the gap between germline ends came to 15 bases. CDR3 length: 15 residues. The CDR3 sequence: CAWSVSGGFSEKLFF. The CDR3 DNA reads as TGTGCCTGGAGTGTGTCAGGAGGGTTCTCTGAAAAACTGTTTTTT. Drawing the rest from reference TRBV30 and TRBJ1-4, the complete variable domain is SQTIHQWPATLVQPVGSPLSLECTVEGTSNPNLYWYRQAAGRGLQLLFYSVGIGQISSEVPQNLSASRPQDRQFILSSKKLLLSDSGFYLCAWSVSGGFSEKLFFGSGTQLSVL.

The chain employs TRBV5-1 and TRBJ2-1, with 10 positions matching TRBD2. V was pared by 5 bases and J by 1 base, with 6 bases of the junction left unmatched. Per the germline V gene, CDR1 is SGHRS and CDR2 is YFSETQ. The CDR3 has 16 amino acids. The CDR3 sequence: CASSMGTSESYNEQFF. The CDR3 DNA reads TGCGCCAGCAGTATGGGGACTAGCGAGTCCTACAATGAGCAGTTCTTC.

V is TRBV3-1 (or the pseudogene TRBV3-2) and J is TRBJ2-7; D may be TRBD1 (5 bases). The ends were cut back, 1 base at V and 2 bases at J, with 21 bases in the middle. CDR3 length: 18 amino acids. Germline values: CDR1 LGHDT, CDR2 YNNKEL (reference sequence). This chain's CDR3 is CASSQAPFTGPRTYEQYF. The CDR3 DNA sequence: TGTGCCAGCAGCCAAGCCCCGTTTACAGGCCCAAGAACCTACGAGCAGTACTTC.

This clone was seen once. The chain is built from TRBV7-6 and TRBJ2-6; D perhaps matches TRBD2 (6 bases). The length of the CDR3 is 18 residues. Germline-derived CDR1 and CDR2 are SGHVS and FNYEAQ. Trimming took off 5 bases at V and 4 bases at J, with 21 bases between the two ends. CDR3 DNA sequence: TGTGCCAGCAGCGCCTCGGCGTCACTAGCTTCCGGGGCCAACGTCCTGACTTTC. It is translated as CASSASASLASGANVLTF.

Points on this clone: Other DNA sequences in the same sample also yield this CDR3. This chain uses TRBV6-5 with TRBJ1-2, with D unclear. V was clipped by 0 bases and J by 3 bases, with 5 bases between them. This CDR3 has 13 amino acids. CDR1 is MNHEY and CDR2 is SVGAGI in the germline V gene. CDR3 amino acids: CASSYSGDYGYTF. DNA of the CDR3: TGTGCCAGCAGTTACTCGGGAGACTATGGCTACACCTTC.

The gene calls are TRBV7-2 and TRBJ1-5, with 9 positions matching TRBD1. The trim removed 3 bases at V and 3 bases at J, leaving 3 bases unmatched. Germline CDR1 is SGHTA and CDR2 is FQGNSA. This CDR3 has 15 amino acids. CDR3 residues: CASSFGTGTNQPQHF. CDR3 sequence (DNA): TGTGCCAGCAGCTTCGGGACAGGGACCAATCAGCCCCAGCATTTT.

The V call is TRBV7-3, the J call TRBJ2-2; D possibly corresponds to TRBD1 (6 bases). Germline V gene sequence: CDR1 SGHTA, CDR2 FQGTGA. Trimming shortened V by 3 bases and J by 4 bases, and 12 bases separated the two germline ends. There are 15 residues in the CDR3. CDR3: CASSFNRDRTGELFF. CDR3 bases: TGTGCCAGCAGCTTCAACAGGGACCGCACCGGGGAGCTGTTTTTT.

The chain has TRBV29-1 and TRBJ1-2; D is possibly TRBD1 (6 bases). The CDR3 totals 14 residues. Looked up from germline, CDR1 is SQVTM and CDR2 is ANQGSEA. V dropped 3 bases and J dropped 6 bases, with 17 bases sitting between them. This CDR3 reads CSVDRTTGGHGYTF. In DNA form, the CDR3 reads TGCAGCGTTGACCGAACGACCGGGGGGCATGGCTACACCTTC.

J is TRBJ2-7 and V is TRBV3-1 (or the pseudogene TRBV3-2); D possibly corresponds to TRBD1 (6 bases). The CDR3 spans 16 residues. Trimming removed 0 bases from V and 1 base from J, with 13 bases in between. Per germline, CDR1 LGHDT and CDR2 YNNKEL (reference sequence). CDR3 DNA: TGTGCCAGCAGCCAAGATCGAGGGACACCATCCTACGAGCAGTACTTC. This codes for CASSQDRGTPSYEQYF.

This rearrangement joins TRBV6-5 to TRBJ2-3; D is undetermined. Germline V gene lookup returns CDR1 MNHEY and CDR2 SVGAGI. V was cut by 4 bases and J by 1 base, with 12 bases left in between. The CDR3 is made up of 15 amino acids. The CDR3 DNA reads TGTGCCAGCAGTTCGCGATCAGGCCGCACAGATACGCAGTATTTT. Protein product: CASSSRSGRTDTQYF.

The V and J genes are TRBV7-8 and TRBJ1-5; a weak D match, TRBD1 (5 bases). The ends were cut back, 5 bases at V and 1 base at J, with 12 bases in the middle. The CDR3 contains 15 residues. Germline CDR1 is SGHVS and CDR2 is FQNEAQ. CDR3 amino acids: CASSRGRGSNQPQHF. In nucleotides, the CDR3 is TGTGCCAGCAGCCGAGGGAGGGGCAGCAATCAGCCCCAGCATTTT.

The chain employs TRBV2 and TRBJ1-5; tentative D call: TRBD1 (6 bases). Deletions cut 5 bases from V and 4 bases from J, with 9 bases between. This CDR3 comprises 13 residues. The V gene's germline CDR1 is SNHLY and CDR2 FYNNEI. CDR3 sequence (DNA): TGTGCCAGCAGTCCCACAGGGAATCAGCCCCAGCATTTT. As protein: CASSPTGNQPQHF.

This clone has a single count. J is TRBJ2-6 and V is TRBV5-1; D may match TRBD1 or TRBD2 (6 bases each). The germline CDR1 and CDR2 sequences are SGHRS and YFSETQ. The CDR3 spans 16 residues. Trimming left V 3 bases short and J 3 bases short, with 13 bases between. The CDR3 DNA follows: TGCGCCAGCAGCTATCCCGGAGGGGGTGGGGCCAACGTCCTGACTTTC. This codes for CASSYPGGGGANVLTF.

The chain has TRBV9 and TRBJ2-7, with D hard to call. The CDR3 is 15 amino acids. The V gene's germline CDR1 is SGDLS and CDR2 YYNGEE. Trimming took 4 bases from V and 1 from J, leaving 15 bases between them. As DNA, the CDR3 is TGTGCCAGCAGCCTCCGCGGCGGTCCATCCTACGAGCAGTACTTC. Translation gives CASSLRGGPSYEQYF.

V and J are TRBV29-1 and TRBJ2-6, with D maybe TRBD2 (6 bases). CDR1 is SQVTM and CDR2 is ANQGSEA in the germline V gene. This CDR3 region has 12 residues. The V end lost 6 bases, the J end lost 8 bases, and 11 bases lay between the germline ends. CDR3 sequence reads: CSVGDLSNVLTF. CDR3 nucleotide sequence: TGCAGCGTAGGGGACTTATCCAACGTCCTGACTTTC. Variable domain in full (rest from reference TRBV29-1 and TRBJ2-6): SAVISQKPSRDICQRGTSLTIQCQVDSQVTMMFWYRQQPGQSLTLIATANQGSEATYESGFVIDKFPISRPNLTFSTLTVSNMSPEDSSIYLCSVGDLSNVLTFGAGSRLTVL.

This chain links TRBV5-1 with TRBJ2-7; 8 bases are shared with TRBD1. The CDR3 spans 10 residues. Germline V gene lookup returns CDR1 SGHRS and CDR2 YFSETQ. The V gene end was trimmed by 9 bases and the J gene end by 7 bases; junction bases not matched to a gene: 3. CDR3 in DNA: TGCGCCATGACAGGGGAAGAGCAGTACTTC. Protein: CAMTGEEQYF.

This rearrangement joins TRBV27 to TRBJ2-2; 7 bases are a match to TRBD1. Germline loops: CDR1 MNHEY, CDR2 SMNVEV (reference sequence). V gave up 7 bases and J gave up 4 bases; unmatched junction bases: 15. The CDR3 length is 17 residues. This chain's CDR3 is CASTPERGRVSTGELFF. Written as DNA, the CDR3 is TGTGCCAGCACCCCCGAGAGGGGGCGAGTATCCACCGGGGAGCTGTTTTTT.